The 14 T cell receptor beta chains below all came from one sample that was sequenced in a study of shared clonotypes between healthy human individuals (dated by TCRdb to the early 2020s). Library preparation employed the immunoSEQ multiplex PCR assay. Entries here come from immuneACCESS through TCRdb and include only in-frame sequences with V and J called. Some clones fail to appear in such tables; in the studies checked, an unresolved V gene covers under half of the shortfall, and the cause of the remainder is unknown. A total of millions of clones appear in this sample, 85% to 95% of them only once. 0.1% to 0.15% of the sample lies in the top ten. Sequencing used naive CD4+ T cells sorted from blood. The cell subset or site label, as the study defines it: CD45RA+ positively selected. Receptor source: a man aged 18 to 29 in good health.

Remarks on this clone: Other nucleotide sequences from this sample produce the same CDR3. The gene calls are TRBV7-8 and TRBJ2-2; either TRBD1 or TRBD2 may supply D (5 bases each). Per the germline V gene, CDR1 is SGHVS and CDR2 is FQNEAQ. The CDR3 is 15 amino acids. V was clipped by 1 base and J by 6 bases, with 12 bases between them. The CDR3: CASSLDGGRSGELFF. CDR3 DNA: TGTGCCAGCAGCTTAGATGGGGGAAGGTCCGGGGAGCTGTTTTTT.

This clone was found once. Within the sample, other DNA sequences also encode this same CDR3. The chain couples TRBV5-1 to TRBJ2-1; D is perhaps TRBD2 (6 bases). CDR1 is SGHRS, CDR2 YFSETQ, per germline. The CDR3 runs to 13 residues. V lost 6 bases and J lost 7, with 14 bases in between. Here the CDR3 DNA reads TGCGCCAGCAAGACTAGTGGAGGTAATGAGCAGTTCTTC. It yields the protein CASKTSGGNEQFF.

This rearrangement joins TRBV18 to TRBJ1-2; D gene ambiguous. Trimming removed 4 bases from V and 5 bases from J, with 11 bases in between. This CDR3 has 13 amino acids. In germline, CDR1 is KGHSH, CDR2 LQKENI. CDR3 sequence (DNA): TGTGCCAGCTCACAACTCAATGAGTATGGCTACACCTTC. Translating it yields CASSQLNEYGYTF.

CDR3 protein: CASRAPGLMETQYF. DNA of the CDR3: TGTGCCAGCAGGGCCCCGGGACTTATGGAGACCCAGTACTTC. The chain links TRBV7-2 to TRBJ2-5; D may be TRBD2 (6 bases). This CDR3 region has 14 residues. Germline assignment: CDR1 SGHTA and CDR2 FQGNSA. V lost 6 bases, J lost 5 bases, and 16 bases lay in between.

This clone was seen only a few times. Other DNA sequences within the sample encode an identical CDR3. The rearrangement links TRBV28 to TRBJ1-6; weak D call: TRBD1 (5 bases). Looked up from germline, CDR1 is MDHEN and CDR2 is SYDVKM. V lost 6 bases and J 10 bases, leaving 7 bases between the germline ends. There are 11 residues in the CDR3. The CDR3 sequence: CASSGDSPLHF. The CDR3 DNA reads as TGTGCCAGCAGCGGGGACTCACCCCTCCACTTT.

As for this clone: This sample also contains other DNA sequences that code for the same CDR3. The chain couples TRBV5-1 to TRBJ1-5; no reliable D call. V was shortened by 0 bases and J by 0 bases, with 4 bases between the two germline ends. Germline lookup yields CDR1 SGHRS and CDR2 YFSETQ. There are 14 residues in the CDR3. The CDR3 loop reads CASSLGGSNQPQHF. The DNA for the CDR3 is TGCGCCAGCAGCTTGGGAGGTAGCAATCAGCCCCAGCATTTT. The full variable domain, with the rest looked up from reference TRBV5-1 and TRBJ1-5, is KAGVTQTPRYLIKTRGQQVTLSCSPISGHRSVSWYQQTPGQGLQFLFEYFSETQRNKGNFPGRFSGRQFSNSRSEMNVSTLELGDSALYLCASSLGGSNQPQHFGDGTRLSIL.

V usage is TRBV5-1 and J usage is TRBJ1-3; 12 bases agree with TRBD1. Germline V gene lookup returns CDR1 SGHRS and CDR2 YFSETQ. This CDR3 contains 16 residues. V shed 4 bases, J shed 5 bases, and the junction held 7 bases outside the gene matches. For the CDR3, the DNA is TGCGCCAGCAGCCTCACGGGACAGGGGGCACGAAACACCATATATTTT. Protein: CASSLTGQGARNTIYF.

This chain joins TRBV5-1 and TRBJ2-1; 9 positions match TRBD1. The J segment lost 4 bases and the V segment lost 2 bases, leaving 10 bases of the junction unmatched. The germline V gene encodes CDR1 SGHRS and CDR2 YFSETQ. The CDR3 is 17 residues long. Here the CDR3 DNA reads TGCGCCAGCAGCTTCTTCCTACAGGGGGCGAGGTACAATGAGCAGTTCTTC. This encodes CASSFFLQGARYNEQFF.

This clone was counted between two and nine times. The same CDR3 is also encoded by other DNA sequences in this sample. The chain combines TRBV18 with TRBJ1-2; D uncertain. Germline V CDR1 and CDR2: KGHSH, LQKENI. Trimming removed 3 bases at V and 1 base at J, with 6 bases between. The CDR3 has 13 amino acids. CDR3 bases: TGTGCCAGCTCACCGGCGGGTAACTATGGCTACACCTTC. This codes for CASSPAGNYGYTF.

Details on this clone: The same CDR3 can be traced to other DNA sequences in this sample. CDR3 bases: TGTGCCAGCAGCTCGGGACAGTCTAATCAGCCCCAGCATTTT. Its protein is CASSSGQSNQPQHF. The chain links TRBV7-6 to TRBJ1-5, with 7 nucleotides matching TRBD1. The germline CDR1 and CDR2 sequences are SGHVS and FNYEAQ. Trimming cost V 4 bases and J 4 bases; bases outside gene matches: 4. CDR3 length equals 14 residues.

The genes are TRBV28 and TRBJ1-1, with no clear D. Germline CDR1 MDHEN, CDR2 SYDVKM. Deletions cut 7 bases from V and 0 bases from J, with 12 bases between. The CDR3 contains 14 residues. CDR3 bases: TGTGCCAGCATGAGCGGTGGGCTGAACACTGAAGCTTTCTTT. Translating it yields CASMSGGLNTEAFF. Looking up the rest from reference TRBV28 and TRBJ1-1 gives the full variable domain: DVKVTQSSRYLVKRTGEKVFLECVQDMDHENMFWYRQDPGLGLRLIYFSYDVKMKEKGDIPEGYSVSREKKERFSLILESASTNQTSMYLCASMSGGLNTEAFFGQGTRLTVV.

The chain joins TRBV6-6 to TRBJ1-4; 8 nucleotides line up with TRBD1. Trimming cost V 5 bases and J 7 bases; bases outside gene matches: 12. The CDR3 spans 16 residues. The germline CDR1 and CDR2 sequences are MNHNY and SVGAGI (reference sequence). In nucleotides, the CDR3 is TGTGCCAGCAGTCCAGCCAATGGACAGGGATCTGAAAAACTGTTTTTT. Its protein is CASSPANGQGSEKLFF.

This chain links TRBV21-1 with TRBJ2-7. TRBV21-1 has pseudogene status. The CDR3 extends over 15 amino acids. CDR3 nucleotides: TGTGCCAGCAGCAAAGAGAGTTTGGCGAGAGACGAGCAGTACTTC. It yields the protein CASSKESLARDEQYF.

The chain carries TRBV6-5 and TRBJ1-1; 10 bases are shared with TRBD1. Trimming cost V 0 bases and J 1 base; bases outside gene matches: 2. CDR3 length: 16 residues. Germline V gene lookup returns CDR1 MNHEY and CDR2 SVGAGI. The CDR3 sequence: CASSYSGQGGNTEAFF. CDR3 nucleotides: TGTGCCAGCAGTTACTCAGGACAGGGGGGGAACACTGAAGCTTTCTTT.